Below, 30 T cell receptor beta chains from the same sample are listed, as sequenced in a study of cytomegalovirus exposure and HLA in healthy donors. 60 Vbeta and 13 Jbeta primers were used in PCR. TCRdb's table, derived via immunoSEQ multiplex PCR, lists solely in-frame clones and lacks some. The table includes around 62,000 clones, 78% detected once. The sequencing input was PBMCs. The origin of the receptors is a man aged 35 to 55 in good health and CMV-seronegative.

This clone was seen once. This rearrangement joins TRBV2 to TRBJ2-7; perhaps TRBD1 as D (6 bases). Germline V lookup: CDR1 SNHLY, CDR2 FYNNEI. This CDR3 spans 12 amino acids. Trimming cost V 6 bases and J 4 bases, with 10 bases left between them. The DNA for the CDR3 is TGTGCCAGCAGGGACAGAAGGTACGAGCAGTACTTC. Translated: CASRDRRYEQYF. Full variable domain (outside the CDR3, taken from reference TRBV2 and TRBJ2-7): EPEVTQTPSHQVTQMGQEVILRCVPISNHLYFYWYRQILGQKVEFLVSFYNNEISEKSEIFDDQFSVERPDGSNFTLKIRSTKLEDSAMYFCASRDRRYEQYFGPGTRLTVT.

The V call is TRBV29-1, the J call TRBJ2-3; 9 nucleotides align to TRBD1. CDR1 is SQVTM, CDR2 ANQGSEA, per germline. This CDR3 spans 14 amino acids. Trimming removed 5 bases from V and 3 bases from J; junction bases left unmatched: 6. The CDR3 sequence: CSVRAGTGTDTQYF. As DNA, the CDR3 is TGCAGCGTTCGGGCCGGGACAGGGACAGATACGCAGTATTTT.

The chain combines TRBV7-3 with TRBJ2-1, with D tentatively TRBD2 (6 bases). The CDR3 is 16 amino acids. Trimming took 5 bases from V and 5 from J, leaving 19 bases between them. Germline V gene lookup returns CDR1 SGHTA and CDR2 FQGTGA. CDR3 sequence (DNA): TGTGCCAGCAGCCCCGACGAGGGGCGCGGGAACAATGAGCAGTTCTTC. Protein product: CASSPDEGRGNNEQFF.

The V call is TRBV29-1, the J call TRBJ2-1; TRBD2 aligns across 9 bases. This CDR3 is built from 14 residues. Germline loops: CDR1 SQVTM, CDR2 ANQGSEA. Trimming removed 7 bases from V and 2 bases from J; junction bases left unmatched: 6. The CDR3 DNA is TGCAGCGCCGGGGGCGGGGGGGCCTACAATGAGCAGTTCTTC. Amino acid sequence: CSAGGGGAYNEQFF.

The chain carries TRBV15 and TRBJ1-2; 11 positions match TRBD1. The CDR3 spans 15 residues. CDR1 LNHNV and CDR2 YYDKDF come from the germline V gene (reference sequence). With 0 bases clipped from V and 7 bases from J, the junction kept 4 bases outside the gene matches. CDR3 DNA sequence: TGTGCCACCAGCAGAGACCAGGGACAGGGGGGTGGCTACACCTTC. It codes for CATSRDQGQGGGYTF.

The chain has TRBV9 and TRBJ2-2, with 7 positions matching TRBD2. The CDR3 is 17 amino acids. The V gene's germline CDR1 is SGDLS and CDR2 YYNGEE. V lost 0 bases, J lost 4 bases, and 9 bases stayed unmatched. This CDR3 is CASSVAGKGRGTGELFF. DNA for the CDR3: TGTGCCAGCAGCGTAGCTGGGAAAGGGAGGGGCACCGGGGAGCTGTTTTTT.

The rearrangement joins TRBV29-1 to TRBJ1-2; 10 positions agree with TRBD1. Trimming cost V 7 bases and J 0 bases; bases outside gene matches: 2. The germline V gene has CDR1 SQVTM and CDR2 ANQGSEA. The CDR3 has 13 amino acids. CDR3 loop: CSGGTGANYGYTF. The CDR3 nucleotides are TGCAGCGGTGGGACAGGGGCTAACTATGGCTACACCTTC.

V usage is TRBV5-5 and J usage is TRBJ1-1, with D tentatively TRBD1 (5 bases). This CDR3 is built from 14 residues. CDR1 is SGHKS, CDR2 YYEKEE, per germline (reference sequence). V was shortened by 4 bases and J by 1 base, with 11 bases between the two germline ends. CDR3 loop: CASSDTGRNTEAFF. The CDR3 DNA is TGTGCCAGCAGCGATACAGGTCGGAACACTGAAGCTTTCTTT. Full variable domain (rest looked up from reference TRBV5-5 and TRBJ1-1): DAGVTQSPTHLIKTRGQQVTLRCSPISGHKSVSWYQQVLGQGPQFIFQYYEKEERGRGNFPDRFSARQFPNYSSELNVNALLLGDSALYLCASSDTGRNTEAFFGQGTRLTVV.

This clone was recorded a few times. This chain connects TRBV7-8 to TRBJ2-4; 9 nucleotides match TRBD1. CDR1 is SGHVS and CDR2 is FQNEAQ in the germline V gene. The ends lost 4 bases at V and 2 bases at J; junction bases unmatched: 9. This CDR3 spans 17 amino acids. The CDR3 DNA is TGTGCCAGCAGCTACCAACAGGGGGCCTCTTCCAAAAACATTCAGTACTTC. It codes for CASSYQQGASSKNIQYF.

V usage is TRBV7-9 and J usage is TRBJ2-2; tentatively, D is TRBD2 (6 bases). The germline V gene has CDR1 SEHNR and CDR2 FQNEAQ (reference sequence). Deletions cut 4 bases from V and 4 bases from J, with 16 bases between. This CDR3 spans 16 amino acids. The CDR3 DNA is TGTGCCAGCAGCTCGCCCCGGGACTCAATCACCGGGGAGCTGTTTTTT. Its protein product is CASSSPRDSITGELFF.

The chain combines TRBV15 with TRBJ1-5; tentative D call: TRBD1 (6 bases). Germline V gene lookup returns CDR1 LNHNV and CDR2 YYDKDF (reference sequence). The CDR3 contains 16 residues. The V end was cut by 0 bases, the J end by 5 bases, with 14 bases between. Written as DNA, the CDR3 is TGTGCCACCAGCAGAGATAGAGTAACAGGGTATCAGCCCCAGCATTTT. Translated: CATSRDRVTGYQPQHF.

The chain is built from TRBV5-1 and TRBJ2-2; 12 positions agree with TRBD2. The length of the CDR3 is 16 residues. Germline V gene sequence: CDR1 SGHRS, CDR2 YFSETQ. V dropped 0 bases and J dropped 7; count of bases not matched to a gene: 4. CDR3 DNA sequence: TGCGCCAGCAGCTTGGAACTAGCGGGAGGTGGCGGGGAGCTGTTTTTT. Residues: CASSLELAGGGGELFF.

The J gene is TRBJ1-1, the V gene TRBV27; tentative D call: TRBD1 (6 bases). The CDR3 is made up of 14 amino acids. Germline V gene lookup returns CDR1 MNHEY and CDR2 SMNVEV (reference sequence). Trimming removed 2 bases at V and 5 bases at J, with 12 bases between. CDR3 protein: CASSLGRGWTEAFF. CDR3 DNA sequence: TGTGCCAGCAGTTTAGGCAGGGGATGGACTGAAGCTTTCTTT.

Remarks on this clone: A read error may produce the germline difference seen at one junction end. V usage is TRBV7-9 and J usage is TRBJ1-1; weak D call: TRBD1 (6 bases). The CDR3 is 15 residues long. CDR1 and CDR2 from the germline V gene are SEHNR and FQNEAQ (reference sequence). The CDR3 DNA sequence: TGTTCCAGCAGCTTAGGACAGAATTTGAACACTGAAGCTTTCTTT. Translating gives CSSSLGQNLNTEAFF.

The V call is TRBV11-2, the J call TRBJ1-1, with unresolved D. CDR1 is SGHAT, CDR2 FQNNGV, per germline. The CDR3 covers 14 residues. V lost 4 bases and J lost 8, with 17 bases in between. The CDR3, as DNA: TGTGCCAGCAGCTCGGGAGAGGGAACGGGCGAAGCTTTCTTT. Its translation is CASSSGEGTGEAFF.

This chain connects TRBV10-3 to TRBJ2-1, with a possible D match to TRBD2 (5 bases). V dropped 8 bases and J dropped 12 bases, with 17 bases sitting between them. CDR1 and CDR2 (germline): ENHRY, SYGVKD. The CDR3 extends over 12 amino acids. CDR3 loop: CAIGGSHSTQFF. In DNA, the CDR3 is TGTGCCATCGGAGGATCACACTCCACGCAGTTCTTC.

V gene TRBV19 combines with J gene TRBJ1-4; D is perhaps TRBD1 (5 bases). The V gene's germline CDR1 is LNHDA and CDR2 SQIVND (reference sequence). V dropped 7 bases and J dropped 2 bases, with 11 bases sitting between them. The CDR3 totals 14 residues. DNA for the CDR3: TGTGCCAGTACCAAGGGGCTGACTAATGAAAAACTGTTTTTT. This sequence encodes CASTKGLTNEKLFF.

Note on this clone: Other DNA sequences in the sample encode the same CDR3. The chain has TRBV11-2 and TRBJ2-7; D unresolved. This CDR3 has 11 residues. Trimming took off 4 bases at V and 3 bases at J, with 4 bases between the two ends. Germline V gene sequence: CDR1 SGHAT, CDR2 FQNNGV. The CDR3 region has the DNA TGTGCCAGCAGCTCGAGCTACGAGCAGTACTTC. It yields the protein CASSSSYEQYF.

The table lists this clone with a count of one. The V and J genes are TRBV7-9 and TRBJ1-4, with D uncertain. The CDR3 has 14 amino acids. The V and J ends lost 3 bases and 1 base respectively, with 6 bases between them. CDR1 and CDR2 from the germline V gene are SEHNR and FQNEAQ (reference sequence). The CDR3 bases are TGTGCCAGCAGCTTCGGGGTAACTAATGAAAAACTGTTTTTT. Translation gives CASSFGVTNEKLFF.

The chain carries TRBV6-6 and TRBJ2-5, with D possibly TRBD1 on 5 matching bases. The V end was cut by 2 bases, the J end by 2 bases, with 9 bases between. Germline V gene sequence: CDR1 MNHNY, CDR2 SVGAGI (reference sequence). This CDR3 comprises 14 residues. The CDR3 DNA reads as TGTGCCAGCAGTTACACAGGACCACAAGAGACCCAGTACTTC. It codes for CASSYTGPQETQYF.

This clone appeared a few times. DNA for the CDR3: TGCGCCAGCACACAGATTCTATCGAACACTGAAGCTTTCTTT. This gives the protein CASTQILSNTEAFF. The V call is TRBV4-1, the J call TRBJ1-1; D unresolved. Germline lookup yields CDR1 MGHRA and CDR2 YSYEKL. Trimming pared 7 bases from V and 1 base from J, leaving 13 bases between. CDR3 length: 14 amino acids.

The CDR3 spells CASSLYRGRQTDTQYF. CDR3 coding DNA: TGTGCCAGCAGCTTGTACAGGGGGCGCCAGACAGATACGCAGTATTTT. The chain recombines TRBV5-4 with TRBJ2-3; 9 positions agree with TRBD1. V lost 1 base, J lost 3 bases, and 6 bases stayed unmatched. The CDR3 covers 16 residues. CDR1 and CDR2 (germline): SGHNT, YYREEE (reference sequence).

CDR3 nucleotides: TGTGCCAGCAGCCCCGGGACTAGCGTCGGGGAGCTGTTTTTT. Amino acids: CASSPGTSVGELFF. The chain uses TRBV7-2 and TRBJ2-2; 10 bases line up with TRBD2. The germline gives CDR1 SGHTA, CDR2 FQGNSA. With 5 bases clipped from V and 7 bases from J, the junction kept 4 bases outside the gene matches. CDR3 length equals 14 residues.

The sample holds a few counts of this clone. The V call is TRBV7-3, the J call TRBJ1-6; 8 nucleotides match TRBD1. Trimming at V came to 8 bases and at J to 6 bases, leaving 6 bases not matched to a gene. Looked up from germline, CDR1 is SGHTA and CDR2 is FQGTGA. This CDR3 region has 14 residues. CDR3: CASSAGTGNSPLHF. The CDR3, as DNA: TGTGCCAGCTCTGCTGGGACAGGTAATTCACCCCTCCACTTT.

The V and J genes are TRBV28 and TRBJ2-7, with a weak D call TRBD2 (5 bases). The CDR3 loop spans 16 amino acids. Trimming took off 1 base at V and 2 bases at J, with 15 bases between the two ends. Germline V gene lookup returns CDR1 MDHEN and CDR2 SYDVKM. The CDR3 region has the DNA TGTGCCAGCAGTTTATTGGACTCCATTTCCCCCTACGAGCAGTACTTC. This encodes CASSLLDSISPYEQYF.

The rearrangement joins TRBV5-4 to TRBJ2-4, with D tentatively TRBD1 (6 bases). V lost 3 bases and J lost 0, with 13 bases in between. From germline, CDR1 is SGHNT and CDR2 YYREEE (reference sequence). CDR3 length: 16 residues. The CDR3 DNA reads as TGTGCCAGCAGCTCGCGGACAGAAATAGCCAAAAACATTCAGTACTTC. It is translated as CASSSRTEIAKNIQYF.

V is TRBV7-9 and J is TRBJ2-2; perhaps TRBD1 as D (5 bases). The CDR3 sequence is 15 residues long. The ends were cut back, 2 bases at V and 1 base at J, with 8 bases in the middle. In germline, CDR1 is SEHNR, CDR2 FQNEAQ (reference sequence). Here the CDR3 reads CASSLPQENTGELFF. The CDR3, as DNA: TGTGCCAGCAGCTTACCACAGGAGAACACCGGGGAGCTGTTTTTT.

The chain combines TRBV6-6 with TRBJ1-2, with a possible D match to TRBD1 (5 bases). Per the germline V gene, CDR1 is MNHNY and CDR2 is SVGAGI (reference sequence). This CDR3 region has 14 residues. Trimming took off 4 bases at V and 2 bases at J, with 11 bases between the two ends. CDR3 bases: TGTGCCAGCAGTTCCGGGACTCCAAACTATGGCTACACCTTC. Translation: CASSSGTPNYGYTF.

J is TRBJ2-4 and V is TRBV19; TRBD2 matches 14 bases. Germline CDR1 reads LNHDA; CDR2 reads SQIVND (reference sequence). The CDR3 covers 18 residues. Germline trimming cut 6 bases from V and 8 bases from J; bases unmatched to any gene: 15. CDR3 nucleotides: TGTGCCAGTAGAACCGGGACTAGCGGGAGTAGGGCCCGTGACATTCAGTACTTC. This gives the protein CASRTGTSGSRARDIQYF.

In this sample, this clone turned up a few times. The genes are TRBV6-1 and TRBJ1-5; tentative D call: TRBD1 (5 bases). The CDR3 loop spans 12 amino acids. Per the germline V gene, CDR1 is MNHNS and CDR2 is SASEGT. The V end lost 11 bases, the J end lost 2 bases, and 10 bases lay between the germline ends. The CDR3 sequence is CAYGGGNQPQHF. CDR3 in DNA: TGTGCCTACGGGGGGGGCAATCAGCCCCAGCATTTT.